The source of this TCR beta chain is a study of T cells in localized non-small cell lung cancer. Sequencing was performed with immunoSEQ multiplex PCR; in TCRdb, only in-frame clones are kept and a portion is missing. The repertoire holds about 56,000 clones, with more than 80% as singletons. General study results and limits: A raised T cell density in blood coincided with lengthier overall survival. Adjacent lung had a median approximately 57 of the 100 largest tumor clones. Compared with tumor, uninvolved adjacent lung displayed greater T cell clonality, ranking highest overall.

About this clone: As yet, its antigen is unknown.

V was pared by 0 bases and J by 11 bases, with 15 bases between. CDR1 and CDR2 from the germline V gene are SGHRS and YFSETQ. The CDR3 loop spans 14 amino acids. The J gene is TRBJ2-4, the V gene TRBV5-1; D may correspond to TRBD1 or TRBD2 (5 bases each). The clonotype was recovered from a woman aged 35-70 years with stage I lung adenocarcinoma. The sequencing used peripheral blood, collected before any cancer treatment. The CDR3 region has the DNA TGCGCCAGCAGCTTGGCCGGGACCCAACAAGTTCAGTACTTC. It codes for CASSLAGTQQVQYF.